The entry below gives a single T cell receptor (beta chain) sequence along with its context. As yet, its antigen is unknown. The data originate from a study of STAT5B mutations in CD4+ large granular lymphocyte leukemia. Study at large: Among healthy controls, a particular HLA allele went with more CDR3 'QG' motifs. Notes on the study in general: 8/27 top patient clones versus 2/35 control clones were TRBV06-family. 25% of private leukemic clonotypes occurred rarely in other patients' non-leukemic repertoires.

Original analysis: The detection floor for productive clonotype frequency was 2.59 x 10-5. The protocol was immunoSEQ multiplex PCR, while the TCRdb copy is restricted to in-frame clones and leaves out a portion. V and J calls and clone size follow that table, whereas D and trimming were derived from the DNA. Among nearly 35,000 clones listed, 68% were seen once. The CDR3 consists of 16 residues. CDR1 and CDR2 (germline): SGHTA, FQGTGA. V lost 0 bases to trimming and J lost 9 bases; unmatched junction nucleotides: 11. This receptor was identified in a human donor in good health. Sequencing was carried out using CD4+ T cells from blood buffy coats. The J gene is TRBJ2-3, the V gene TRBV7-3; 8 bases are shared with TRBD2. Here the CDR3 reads CASSLTSGGPGVTQYF. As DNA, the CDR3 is TGTGCCAGCAGCTTAACCAGCGGGGGCCCTGGAGTGACGCAGTATTTT.